Listed below are T cell receptor beta chains from one sample, sequenced in a study of blood T cell repertoires in COVID-19. Some clones are missing from TCRdb's copy, which holds only in-frame ones; the method was immunoSEQ multiplex PCR. This sample has 95,000 to 110,000 clones; about four fifths occur once, and the top ten carry more than 20%. The sequenced sample was peripheral blood. These receptors all come from a man aged 55-75 years with acute or convalescent COVID-19. CDR3s leave out the opening cysteine and the closing phenylalanine or tryptophan. Each record gives: CDR3 length, V gene, CDR3 protein.

cdr3_length: 12
v_call: TRBV5-6
cdr3_aa: ASSAGASNQPQH

cdr3_length: 14
v_call: TRBV7-8
cdr3_aa: ASSLAGTHFTGELF

cdr3_length: 13
v_call: TRBV6-1
cdr3_aa: ASSERQGSYNEQF

cdr3_length: 12
v_call: TRBV6-5
cdr3_aa: ATATDFSGNTIY

cdr3_length: 11
v_call: TRBV14
cdr3_aa: ASKQVNTDTQY

cdr3_length: 12
v_call: TRBV5-1
cdr3_aa: ASSLSDFNYEQY

cdr3_length: 13
v_call: TRBV7-2
cdr3_aa: ASSLTSMVANEQF

cdr3_length: 12
v_call: TRBV6-5
cdr3_aa: ASRSGGTWTEAF

cdr3_length: 13
v_call: TRBV19
cdr3_aa: ASSKQAGSNQPQH

cdr3_length: 15
v_call: TRBV6-2/TRBV6-3
cdr3_aa: ASSYSKVRGVRYGYT

cdr3_length: 13
v_call: TRBV28
cdr3_aa: ASSLRWDYASEQF

cdr3_length: 13
v_call: TRBV2
cdr3_aa: ASSERREQYNEQF

cdr3_length: 13
v_call: TRBV27
cdr3_aa: ASSATGGYNQPQH